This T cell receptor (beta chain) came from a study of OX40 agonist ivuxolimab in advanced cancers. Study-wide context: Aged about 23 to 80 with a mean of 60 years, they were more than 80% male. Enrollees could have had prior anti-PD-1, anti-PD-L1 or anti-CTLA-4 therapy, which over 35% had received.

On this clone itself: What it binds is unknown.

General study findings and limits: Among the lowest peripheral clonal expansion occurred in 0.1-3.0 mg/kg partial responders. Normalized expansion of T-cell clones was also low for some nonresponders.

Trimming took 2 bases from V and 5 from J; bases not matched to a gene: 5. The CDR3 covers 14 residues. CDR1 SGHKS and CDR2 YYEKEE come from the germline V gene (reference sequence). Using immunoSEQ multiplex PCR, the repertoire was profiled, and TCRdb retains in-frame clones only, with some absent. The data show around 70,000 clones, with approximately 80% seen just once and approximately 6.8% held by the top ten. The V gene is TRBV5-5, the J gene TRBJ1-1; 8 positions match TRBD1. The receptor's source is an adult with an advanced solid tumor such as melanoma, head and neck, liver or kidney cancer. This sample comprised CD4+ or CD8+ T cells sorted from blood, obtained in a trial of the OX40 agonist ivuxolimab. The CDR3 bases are TGTGCCAGCAGCTTCGGACAGGGCCGGACTGAAGCTTTCTTT. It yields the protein CASSFGQGRTEAFF.